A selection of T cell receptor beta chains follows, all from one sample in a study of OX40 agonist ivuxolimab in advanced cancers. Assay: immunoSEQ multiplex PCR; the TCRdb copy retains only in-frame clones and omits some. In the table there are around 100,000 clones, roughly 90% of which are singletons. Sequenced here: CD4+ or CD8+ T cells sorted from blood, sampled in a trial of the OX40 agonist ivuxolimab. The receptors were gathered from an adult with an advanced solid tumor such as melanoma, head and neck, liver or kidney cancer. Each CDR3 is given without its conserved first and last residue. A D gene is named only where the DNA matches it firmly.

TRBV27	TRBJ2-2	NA	ASSRTGTNTGELF
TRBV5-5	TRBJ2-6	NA	ASTGPLAQSRANVLT
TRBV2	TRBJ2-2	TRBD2	ATRQAGTNTGELF
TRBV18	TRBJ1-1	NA	ASSPQNTENTEAF
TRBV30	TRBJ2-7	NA	AWSVQGGGNYEQY
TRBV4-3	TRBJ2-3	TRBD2	ASSQDREREGLNTQY
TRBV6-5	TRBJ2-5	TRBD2	ASSSRLGLEQETQY
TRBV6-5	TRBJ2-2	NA	ASRPGTTNTGELF
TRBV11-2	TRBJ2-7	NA	ASSVAPGLNYEQY
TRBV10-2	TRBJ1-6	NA	ASRQSSYNSPLH
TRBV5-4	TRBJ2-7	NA	ASSLGGTSYEQY
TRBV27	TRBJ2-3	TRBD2	ASSLTRGLAGGRDTQY
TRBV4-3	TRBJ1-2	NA	ASSQERGNYGYT
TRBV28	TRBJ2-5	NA	ASSPPRWGEETQY
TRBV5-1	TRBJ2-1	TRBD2	ASSLSGSVYNEQF
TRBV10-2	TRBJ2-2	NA	ASSLLGELF
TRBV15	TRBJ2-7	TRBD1	ATSRDRRQGSLKQY
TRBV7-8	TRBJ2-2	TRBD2	ASSLNGGRVSGELF
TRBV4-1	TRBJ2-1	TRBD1	ASSQASNAGGPRQF
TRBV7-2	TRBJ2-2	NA	ASGGRSHTGELF
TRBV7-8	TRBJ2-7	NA	ASSPGGGTPYEQY
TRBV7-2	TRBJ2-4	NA	ASSTISQNIQY
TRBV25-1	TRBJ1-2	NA	ASSETGNYGYT
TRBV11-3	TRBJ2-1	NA	ASSRTLSSYNEQF
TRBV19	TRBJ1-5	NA	ATDRGLDNQPQH
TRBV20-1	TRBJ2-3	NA	SAPPRY
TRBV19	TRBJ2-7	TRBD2	ASSIVKGLAGAAEQY
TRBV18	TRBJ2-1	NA	ASSPRRNEQF
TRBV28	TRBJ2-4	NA	ASSLSPLYIQY
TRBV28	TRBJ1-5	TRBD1	ASRPGQGSQPQH
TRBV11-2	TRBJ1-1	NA	ASSPDRVNTEAF
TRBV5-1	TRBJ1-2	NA	ASSLGGEGNYGYT
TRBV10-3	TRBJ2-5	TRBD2	AISERSSGSPETQY
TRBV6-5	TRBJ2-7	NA	ASSYRDEQY
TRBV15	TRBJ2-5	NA	ATSRDLQGGEETQY
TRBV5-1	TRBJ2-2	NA	ASSRGENTGELF
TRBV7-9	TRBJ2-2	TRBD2	ASSSSGRNTGELF
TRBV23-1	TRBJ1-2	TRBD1	ASSHPGQGDYGYT
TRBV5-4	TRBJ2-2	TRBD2	ASSSGLAGTTGELF
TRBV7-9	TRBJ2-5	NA	ASSPLETQY
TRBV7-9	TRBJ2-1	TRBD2	ASSLRLAGVNEQF